A selection of T cell receptor beta chains follows, all from one sample in a study of CD8 T cells in ankylosing spondylitis. TCRdb reprocessed the 5' RACE reads via MiXCR and lists one record per CDR3 protein. The top ten clones hold more than 15% of a sample with over 150,000 distinct CDR3 sequences, roughly 12% of them seen once. Sequenced: blood, either unsorted or a sorted T cell fraction (not recorded which). The receptor set was obtained from a male donor with ankylosing spondylitis or in good health (not recorded which). Both conserved end residues are part of each CDR3. Each record gives: clone size, J gene, D gene, V gene, CDR3 DNA, CDR3 protein. D genes are given only for firm matches. Clone size is stated in some rows and not others, as once, few, many or a class when expanded.

clone size: many; J gene: TRBJ2-1; D gene: TRBD2; V gene: TRBV5-6; CDR3 DNA: TGTGCCAGCAGCTTGGGACTAGCCAGGTATGAGCAGTTCTTC; CDR3 protein: CASSLGLARYEQFF
clone size: few; J gene: TRBJ1-1; D gene: NA; V gene: TRBV30; CDR3 DNA: TGTGCCTCAATCCCCGCTTGGGTCACTGAAGCTTTCTTT; CDR3 protein: CASIPAWVTEAFF
clone size: few; J gene: TRBJ2-3; D gene: NA; V gene: TRBV7-9; CDR3 DNA: TGTGCCAGCAGCTTAGAGGCGGAACGTTCGAGGGATACGCAGTATTTT; CDR3 protein: CASSLEAERSRDTQYF
clone size: few; J gene: TRBJ1-1; D gene: TRBD1; V gene: TRBV12-3/TRBV12-4; CDR3 DNA: TGTGCCAGCAGCCCGGGACAGGAAGCTTTCTTT; CDR3 protein: CASSPGQEAFF
clone size: many; J gene: TRBJ1-2; D gene: TRBD1; V gene: TRBV5-1; CDR3 DNA: TGCGCCAGCAGCTTCAGGGGGCGCGGTGACGAAGACTATGGCTACACCTTC; CDR3 protein: CASSFRGRGDEDYGYTF
clone size: few; J gene: TRBJ2-6; D gene: TRBD1; V gene: TRBV5-5; CDR3 DNA: TGTGCCAGCAGCCGTAACCAGGGGGATGGGGCCAACGTCCTGACTTTC; CDR3 protein: CASSRNQGDGANVLTF
clone size: NA; J gene: TRBJ2-1; D gene: NA; V gene: TRBV12-3/TRBV12-4; CDR3 DNA: TGTGCCAGCAGTTTCCAGGGAAGCAATGAGCAGTTCTTC; CDR3 protein: CASSFQGSNEQFF
clone size: NA; J gene: TRBJ2-1; D gene: TRBD2; V gene: TRBV7-8; CDR3 DNA: TGTGCCAGCAGCTTCAGCGCCCCTAGGCGGGGGATCAATGAGCAGTTCTTC; CDR3 protein: CASSFSAPRRGINEQFF
clone size: NA; J gene: TRBJ2-7; D gene: TRBD2; V gene: TRBV20-1; CDR3 DNA: TGCAGTGCTAGAGCTAGCGGAGCCTCCTACGAGCAGTACTTC; CDR3 protein: CSARASGASYEQYF
clone size: NA; J gene: TRBJ2-2; D gene: TRBD2; V gene: TRBV12-3/TRBV12-4; CDR3 DNA: TGTGCCAGCGGCCCCTTAGCGGGAGTGGGCACCGGGGAGCTGTTTTTT; CDR3 protein: CASGPLAGVGTGELFF
clone size: NA; J gene: TRBJ2-2; D gene: TRBD1; V gene: TRBV7-9; CDR3 DNA: TGTGCCAGCAGCTTAGGACAGGGGGGCGCCGGGGAGCTGTTTTTT; CDR3 protein: CASSLGQGGAGELFF
clone size: NA; J gene: TRBJ2-7; D gene: NA; V gene: TRBV7-9; CDR3 DNA: TGTGCCAGCAGCTCGGCCAACTCCTACGAGCAGTACTTC; CDR3 protein: CASSSANSYEQYF
clone size: few; J gene: TRBJ2-4; D gene: NA; V gene: TRBV24-1; CDR3 DNA: TGTGCCACCAGTGTCCCTTCAATCCAAGCCAAAAACATTCAGTACTTC; CDR3 protein: CATSVPSIQAKNIQYF
clone size: NA; J gene: TRBJ2-3; D gene: NA; V gene: TRBV6-5; CDR3 DNA: TGTGCCAGCAGTTACTCGAGCCGGGAGCCCTTCCGTGATACGCAGTATTTT; CDR3 protein: CASSYSSREPFRDTQYF
clone size: many; J gene: TRBJ1-2; D gene: NA; V gene: TRBV12-3/TRBV12-4; CDR3 DNA: TGTGCCAGCAGTTTTTCCACGGGTGGTGGCTACACCTTC; CDR3 protein: CASSFSTGGGYTF
clone size: NA; J gene: TRBJ2-7; D gene: TRBD1; V gene: TRBV6-1; CDR3 DNA: TGTGCCAGCAGGCCGCTGGACAGGATCTACGAGCAGTACTTC; CDR3 protein: CASRPLDRIYEQYF
clone size: many; J gene: TRBJ2-3; D gene: NA; V gene: TRBV5-1; CDR3 DNA: TGCGCCAGCAGCCCGTCAGTAGCGGCTAGCACAGATACGCAGTATTTT; CDR3 protein: CASSPSVAASTDTQYF
clone size: NA; J gene: TRBJ2-3; D gene: NA; V gene: TRBV20-1; CDR3 DNA: TGCAGTGGGGGCGGTATGAGGACAGATACGCAGTATTTT; CDR3 protein: CSGGGMRTDTQYF
clone size: NA; J gene: TRBJ2-7; D gene: TRBD1; V gene: TRBV28; CDR3 DNA: TGTGCCAGCAGTTACAGGGGTCTTACCTACGAGCAGTACTTC; CDR3 protein: CASSYRGLTYEQYF
clone size: many; J gene: TRBJ2-7; D gene: NA; V gene: TRBV5-1; CDR3 DNA: TGCGCCAGCAGCTTATCTAGCGCCCGCTCCTACGAGCAGTACTTC; CDR3 protein: CASSLSSARSYEQYF